This T cell receptor beta chain is drawn from a study of identical twins. Whole-study results and caveats: Invariant MAIT and iNKT cells are populations that could partly confound zero-insertion analyses.

Looked up from germline, CDR1 is LGHNA and CDR2 is YSLEER. The CDR3 has 15 residues. Trimming removed 0 bases at V and 2 bases at J, with 10 bases between. Each donor (without exception) was a healthy Caucasian. This clonotype was seen once. Its antigen remains unknown. TCRdb reanalysed the 5' RACE reads using MiXCR and keeps one entry per CDR3 protein. The sample has a few hundred thousand distinct CDR3 sequences, under 20% seen once. J is TRBJ2-5 and V is TRBV4-3; D may be TRBD2 (5 bases). The receptor comes from a man between 50 and 59 years old in good health. The material sequenced was naive T cells sorted from blood. The CDR3 nucleotides read TGCGCCAGCAGCCAAGATTCTCAGCGGCAAGAGACCCAGTACTTC. Protein product: CASSQDSQRQETQYF.